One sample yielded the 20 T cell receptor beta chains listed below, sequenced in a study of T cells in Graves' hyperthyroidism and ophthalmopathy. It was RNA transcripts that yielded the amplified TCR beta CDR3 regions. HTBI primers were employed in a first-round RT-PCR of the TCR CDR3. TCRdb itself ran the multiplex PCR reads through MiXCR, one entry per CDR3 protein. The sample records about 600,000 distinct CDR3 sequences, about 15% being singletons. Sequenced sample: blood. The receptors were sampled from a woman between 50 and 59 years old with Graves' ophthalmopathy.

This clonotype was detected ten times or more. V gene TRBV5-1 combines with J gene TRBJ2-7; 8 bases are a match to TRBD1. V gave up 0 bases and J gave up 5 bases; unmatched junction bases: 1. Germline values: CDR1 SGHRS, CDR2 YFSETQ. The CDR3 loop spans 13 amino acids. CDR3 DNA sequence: TGCGCCAGCAGCTTGGTCAGGGGGCACGAGCAGTACTTC. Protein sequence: CASSLVRGHEQYF.

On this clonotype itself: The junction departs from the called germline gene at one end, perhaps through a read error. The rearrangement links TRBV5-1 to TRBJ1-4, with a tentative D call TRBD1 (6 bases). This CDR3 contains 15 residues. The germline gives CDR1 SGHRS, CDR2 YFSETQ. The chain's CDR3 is CASGLEAGGEGKLFF. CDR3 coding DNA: TGCGCCAGCGGCTTGGAGGCTGGGGGCGAGGGAAAACTGTTTTTT. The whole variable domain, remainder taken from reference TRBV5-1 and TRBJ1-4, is KAGVTQTPRYLIKTRGQQVTLSCSPISGHRSVSWYQQTPGQGLQFLFEYFSETQRNKGNFPGRFSGRQFSNSRSEMNVSTLELGDSALYLCASGLEAGGEGKLFFGSGTQLSVL.

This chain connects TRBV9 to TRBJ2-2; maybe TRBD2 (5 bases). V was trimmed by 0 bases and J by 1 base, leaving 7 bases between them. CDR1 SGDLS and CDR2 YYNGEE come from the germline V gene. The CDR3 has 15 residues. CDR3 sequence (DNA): TGTGCCAGCAGCGTAGGACTACAGAACACCGGGGAGCTGTTTTTT. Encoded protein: CASSVGLQNTGELFF. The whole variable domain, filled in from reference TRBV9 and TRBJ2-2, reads DSGVTQTPKHLITATGQRVTLRCSPRSGDLSVYWYQQSLDQGLQFLIQYYNGEERAKGNILERFSAQQFPDLHSELNLSSLELGDSALYFCASSVGLQNTGELFFGEGSRLTVL.

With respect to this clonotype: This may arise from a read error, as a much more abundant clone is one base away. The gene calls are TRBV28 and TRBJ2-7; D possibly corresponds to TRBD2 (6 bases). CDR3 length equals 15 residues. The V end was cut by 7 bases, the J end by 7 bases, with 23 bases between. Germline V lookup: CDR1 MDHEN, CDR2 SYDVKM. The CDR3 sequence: CASTPYRRGAYEQYF. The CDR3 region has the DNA TGTGCCAGCACCCCTTACCGGCGCGGGGCTTATGAGCAGTACTTC.

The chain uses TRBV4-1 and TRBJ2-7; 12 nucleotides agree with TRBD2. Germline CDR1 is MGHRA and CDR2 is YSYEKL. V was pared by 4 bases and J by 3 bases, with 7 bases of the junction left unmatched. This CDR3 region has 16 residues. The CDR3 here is CASSPGTSGLIYEQYF. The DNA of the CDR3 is TGCGCCAGCAGCCCGGGGACTAGCGGGTTGATCTACGAGCAGTACTTC.

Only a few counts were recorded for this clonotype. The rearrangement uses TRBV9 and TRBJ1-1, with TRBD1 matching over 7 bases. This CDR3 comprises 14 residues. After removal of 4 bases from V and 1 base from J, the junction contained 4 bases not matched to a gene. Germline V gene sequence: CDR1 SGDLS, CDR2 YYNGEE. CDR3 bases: TGTGCCAGCAGCTGGGGGACAGCGAACACTGAAGCTTTCTTT. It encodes CASSWGTANTEAFF.

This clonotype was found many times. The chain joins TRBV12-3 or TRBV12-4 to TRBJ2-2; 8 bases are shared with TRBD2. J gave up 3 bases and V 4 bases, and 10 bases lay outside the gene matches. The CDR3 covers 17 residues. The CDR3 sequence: CASSSAGGLSDTGELFF. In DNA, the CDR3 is TGTGCCAGCAGTTCTGCGGGAGGACTTTCGGACACCGGGGAGCTGTTTTTT.

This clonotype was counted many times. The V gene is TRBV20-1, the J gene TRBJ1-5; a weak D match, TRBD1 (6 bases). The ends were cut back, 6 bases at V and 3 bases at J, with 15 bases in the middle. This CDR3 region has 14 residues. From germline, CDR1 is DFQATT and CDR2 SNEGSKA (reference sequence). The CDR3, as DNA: TGCAGTGCACCACTACAGGGAATCAATCAGCCCCAGCATTTT. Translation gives CSAPLQGINQPQHF.

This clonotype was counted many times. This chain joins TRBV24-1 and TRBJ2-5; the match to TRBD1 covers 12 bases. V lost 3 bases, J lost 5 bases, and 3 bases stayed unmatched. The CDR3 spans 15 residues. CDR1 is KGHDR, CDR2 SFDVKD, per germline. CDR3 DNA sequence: TGTGCCACCAGTGATCCGGGACAGGGGGCTGAGACCCAGTACTTC. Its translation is CATSDPGQGAETQYF.

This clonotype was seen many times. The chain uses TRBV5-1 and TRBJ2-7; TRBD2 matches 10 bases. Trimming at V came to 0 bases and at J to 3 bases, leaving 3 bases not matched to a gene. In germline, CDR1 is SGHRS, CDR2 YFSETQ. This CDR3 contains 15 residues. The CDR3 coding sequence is TGCGCCAGCAGCTTGGAAGCGGGAGGGTACTACGAGCAGTACTTC. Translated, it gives CASSLEAGGYYEQYF.

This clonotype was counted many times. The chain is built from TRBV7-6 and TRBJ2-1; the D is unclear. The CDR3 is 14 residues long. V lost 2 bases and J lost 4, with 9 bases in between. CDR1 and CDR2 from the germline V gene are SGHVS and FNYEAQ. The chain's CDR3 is CASSLHEVYNEQFF. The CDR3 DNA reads TGTGCCAGCAGCTTACACGAGGTTTACAATGAGCAGTTCTTC. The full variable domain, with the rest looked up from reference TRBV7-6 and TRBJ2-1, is GAGVSQSPRYKVTKRGQDVALRCDPISGHVSLYWYRQALGQGPEFLTYFNYEAQQDKSGLPNDRFSAERPEGSISTLTIQRTEQRDSAMYRCASSLHEVYNEQFFGPGTRLTVL.

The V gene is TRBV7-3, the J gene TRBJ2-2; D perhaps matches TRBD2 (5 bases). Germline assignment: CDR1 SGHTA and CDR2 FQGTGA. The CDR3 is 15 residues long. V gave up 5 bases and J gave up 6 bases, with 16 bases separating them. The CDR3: CASSAVLGHPGELFF. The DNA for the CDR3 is TGTGCCAGCAGCGCCGTACTAGGGCACCCCGGGGAGCTGTTTTTT. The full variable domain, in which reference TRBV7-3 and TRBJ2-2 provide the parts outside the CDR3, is GAGVSQTPSNKVTEKGKYVELRCDPISGHTALYWYRQSLGQGPEFLIYFQGTGAADDSGLPNDRFFAVRPEGSVSTLKIQRTERGDSAVYLCASSAVLGHPGELFFGEGSRLTVL.

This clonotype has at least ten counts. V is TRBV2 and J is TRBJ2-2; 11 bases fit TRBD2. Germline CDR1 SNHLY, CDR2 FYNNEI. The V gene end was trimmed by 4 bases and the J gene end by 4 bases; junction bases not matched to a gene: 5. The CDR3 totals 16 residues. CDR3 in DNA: TGTGCCAGCAGTGGACTAGCGGGGTTGGGCACCGGGGAGCTGTTTTTT. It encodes CASSGLAGLGTGELFF.

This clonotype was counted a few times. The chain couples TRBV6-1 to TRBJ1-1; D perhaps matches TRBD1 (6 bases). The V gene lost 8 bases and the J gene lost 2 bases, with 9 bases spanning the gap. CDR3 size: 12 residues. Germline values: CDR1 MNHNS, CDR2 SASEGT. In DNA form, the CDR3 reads TGTGCCAGCCGGGGGCTTAACACTGAAGCTTTCTTT. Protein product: CASRGLNTEAFF.

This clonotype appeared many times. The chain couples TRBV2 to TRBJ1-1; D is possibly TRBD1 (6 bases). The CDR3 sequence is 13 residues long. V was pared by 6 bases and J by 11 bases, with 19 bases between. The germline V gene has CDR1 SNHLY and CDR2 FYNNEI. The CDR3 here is CASRVSGGAAAFF. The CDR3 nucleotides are TGTGCCAGCAGGGTTTCGGGGGGCGCAGCGGCTTTCTTT. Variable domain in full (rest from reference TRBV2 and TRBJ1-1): EPEVTQTPSHQVTQMGQEVILRCVPISNHLYFYWYRQILGQKVEFLVSFYNNEISEKSEIFDDQFSVERPDGSNFTLKIRSTKLEDSAMYFCASRVSGGAAAFFGQGTRLTVV.

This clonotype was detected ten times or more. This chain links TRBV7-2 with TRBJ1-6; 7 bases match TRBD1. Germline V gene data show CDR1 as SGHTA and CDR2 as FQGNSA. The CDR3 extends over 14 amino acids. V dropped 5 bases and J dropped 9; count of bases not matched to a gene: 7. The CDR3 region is CASSRGQGGSPLHF. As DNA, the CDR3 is TGTGCCAGCAGCCGAGGGCAGGGGGGTTCACCCCTCCACTTT.

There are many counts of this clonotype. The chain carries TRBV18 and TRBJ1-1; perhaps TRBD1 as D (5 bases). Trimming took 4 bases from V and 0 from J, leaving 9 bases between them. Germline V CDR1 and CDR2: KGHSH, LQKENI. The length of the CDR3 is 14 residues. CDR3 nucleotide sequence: TGTGCCAGCTCACTTAGCAGGGTGAACACTGAAGCTTTCTTT. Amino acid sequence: CASSLSRVNTEAFF.

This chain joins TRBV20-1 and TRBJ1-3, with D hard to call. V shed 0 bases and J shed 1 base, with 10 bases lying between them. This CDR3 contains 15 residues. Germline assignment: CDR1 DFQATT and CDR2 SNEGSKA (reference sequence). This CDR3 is CSARDIGSSGNTIYF. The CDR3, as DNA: TGCAGTGCTAGAGATATAGGGTCGTCTGGAAACACCATATATTTT.

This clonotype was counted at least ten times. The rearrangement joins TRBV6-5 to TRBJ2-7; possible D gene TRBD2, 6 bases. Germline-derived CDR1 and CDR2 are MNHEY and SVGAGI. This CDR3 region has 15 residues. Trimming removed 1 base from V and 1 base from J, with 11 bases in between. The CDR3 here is CASSYLGGRSYEQYF. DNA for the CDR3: TGTGCCAGCAGTTACTTGGGGGGAAGGTCCTACGAGCAGTACTTC.

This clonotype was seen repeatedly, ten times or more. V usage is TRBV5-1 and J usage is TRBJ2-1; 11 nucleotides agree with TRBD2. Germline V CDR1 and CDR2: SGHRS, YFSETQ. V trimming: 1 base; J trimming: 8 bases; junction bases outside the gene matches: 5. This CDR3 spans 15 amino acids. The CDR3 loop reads CASSLTSGRLDEQFF. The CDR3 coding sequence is TGCGCCAGCAGCTTGACTAGCGGGAGATTGGATGAGCAGTTCTTC.